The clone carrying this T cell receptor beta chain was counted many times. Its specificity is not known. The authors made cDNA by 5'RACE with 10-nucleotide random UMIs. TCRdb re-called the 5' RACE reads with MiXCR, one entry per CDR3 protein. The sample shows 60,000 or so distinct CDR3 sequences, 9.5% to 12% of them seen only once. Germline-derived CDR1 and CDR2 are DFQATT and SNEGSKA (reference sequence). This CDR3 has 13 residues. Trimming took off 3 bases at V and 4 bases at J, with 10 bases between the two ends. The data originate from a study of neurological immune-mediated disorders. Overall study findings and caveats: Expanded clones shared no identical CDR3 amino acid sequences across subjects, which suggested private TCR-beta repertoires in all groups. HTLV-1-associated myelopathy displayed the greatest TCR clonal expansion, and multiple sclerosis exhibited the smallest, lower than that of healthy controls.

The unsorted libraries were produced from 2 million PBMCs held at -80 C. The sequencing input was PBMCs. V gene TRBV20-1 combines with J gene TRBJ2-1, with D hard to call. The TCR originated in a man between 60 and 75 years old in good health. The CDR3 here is CSASRTDYNEQFF. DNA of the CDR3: TGCAGTGCTAGCAGGACGGATTACAATGAGCAGTTCTTC.